Following are 8 T cell receptor beta chains from one sample sequenced in a study of blood T cell repertoires in COVID-19. Assay: immunoSEQ multiplex PCR; the TCRdb copy retains only in-frame clones and omits some. The table has some 120,000 clones, 85% seen once; the top ten hold less than 8.5%. Sequences were obtained from peripheral blood. Receptor source: an elderly man with active or convalescent COVID-19.

J is TRBJ2-1 and V is TRBV20-1; 7 nucleotides line up with TRBD2. Germline lookup yields CDR1 DFQATT and CDR2 SNEGSKA (reference sequence). The ends lost 3 bases at V and 7 bases at J; junction bases unmatched: 9. The CDR3 contains 14 residues. CDR3 protein: CSASTSGGRNEQFF. DNA of the CDR3: TGCAGTGCTAGTACGTCGGGAGGAAGGAATGAGCAGTTCTTC.

In its sample, this clone was seen a few times. The gene calls are TRBV5-5 and TRBJ1-3; D ambiguous. V was shortened by 5 bases and J by 4 bases, with 10 bases between the two germline ends. CDR1 SGHKS and CDR2 YYEKEE come from the germline V gene (reference sequence). The CDR3 spans 13 residues. The CDR3 loop reads CASRPLQGNTIYF. CDR3 DNA: TGTGCCAGCAGGCCGCTACAGGGAAACACCATATATTTT.

The gene calls are TRBV5-1 and TRBJ2-1, with 7 bases that match TRBD2. Trimming cost V 10 bases and J 0 bases; bases outside gene matches: 10. Germline loops: CDR1 SGHRS, CDR2 YFSETQ. CDR3 length equals 15 residues. The CDR3 nucleotides are TGCGCCTCTCTTCCGTTAGCGGGCTCCTACAATGAGCAGTTCTTC. Amino acids: CASLPLAGSYNEQFF.

This chain links TRBV6-1 with TRBJ2-3, with 11 bases identical to TRBD2. CDR1 is MNHNS and CDR2 is SASEGT in the germline V gene. The CDR3 consists of 16 residues. The V gene end was trimmed by 4 bases and the J gene end by 0 bases; junction bases not matched to a gene: 3. The CDR3 sequence: CASSAPSGRSTDTQYF. The CDR3 DNA sequence: TGTGCCAGCAGTGCCCCTAGCGGGAGGAGCACAGATACGCAGTATTTT.

This clone has only a few counts. CDR3 sequence reads: CASSQDRGSYNEQFF. The CDR3 bases are TGTGCCAGCAGTCAAGACAGGGGTTCCTACAATGAGCAGTTCTTC. The J gene is TRBJ2-1, the V gene TRBV7-2; 8 bases fit TRBD1. Losses at the gene ends were 6 bases for V and 1 base for J; bases not matched to a gene: 5. This CDR3 contains 15 residues. Germline V gene data show CDR1 as SGHTA and CDR2 as FQGNSA.

The chain joins TRBV7-9 to TRBJ1-2, with TRBD1 identical over 8 bases. The CDR3 loop spans 19 amino acids. Losses at the gene ends were 0 bases for V and 5 bases for J; bases not matched to a gene: 17. Germline V gene data show CDR1 as SEHNR and CDR2 as FQNEAQ (reference sequence). This CDR3 reads CASSLAKGTGFVLRYGYTF. CDR3 sequence (DNA): TGTGCCAGCAGCTTAGCGAAAGGGACAGGTTTCGTCTTAAGGTATGGCTACACCTTC.

This chain connects TRBV15 to TRBJ1-5; a weak D match, TRBD1 (5 bases). The germline gives CDR1 LNHNV, CDR2 YYDKDF (reference sequence). The CDR3 spans 16 residues. Trimming cost V 0 bases and J 3 bases, with 12 bases left between them. The CDR3 DNA reads TGTGCCACCAGCAGAGATGGGGGGTACGACAATCAGCCCCAGCATTTT. Translating gives CATSRDGGYDNQPQHF.

The chain couples TRBV7-3 to TRBJ2-2; TRBD2 agrees at 14 bases. This CDR3 contains 21 residues. The V gene's germline CDR1 is SGHTA and CDR2 FQGTGA. Trimming cost V 6 bases and J 1 base; bases outside gene matches: 16. The CDR3 DNA reads TGTGCCAGCAGTCGTCCCATTAGACTAGCGGGAGGGCCTGTGAACACCGGGGAGCTGTTTTTT. Residues: CASSRPIRLAGGPVNTGELFF.